Following are 20 T cell receptor beta chains from one sample sequenced in a study of blood T cells in healthy people across ages. The use of a sample-barcoded 5' primer and a J-beta primer mix characterized a second PCR of roughly 6 to 12 cycles. In TCRdb, the 5' RACE reads were re-called with MiXCR into one record per CDR3 protein. The table lists roughly 930,000 distinct CDR3 sequences, around 49% of them singletons. The sequencing input was blood. The receptors derive from a man aged 25 to 45 in good health.

This rearrangement joins TRBV20-1 to TRBJ2-7; 8 nucleotides align to TRBD1. The V and J ends lost 3 bases and 2 bases, in that order; junction bases with no gene match: 9. The germline CDR1 and CDR2 sequences are DFQATT and SNEGSKA (reference sequence). The CDR3 is made up of 15 amino acids. CDR3 in amino acids: CSARGRGLFAYEQYF. In nucleotides, the CDR3 is TGCAGTGCTAGGGGCAGGGGGCTCTTTGCCTACGAGCAGTACTTC.

The J gene is TRBJ2-7, the V gene TRBV5-1, with D tentatively TRBD1 (5 bases). There are 15 residues in the CDR3. Trimming shortened V by 1 base and J by 1 base, and 12 bases separated the two germline ends. Germline CDR1 and CDR2: SGHRS and YFSETQ. The chain's CDR3 is CASSLTGIGSYEQYF. CDR3 sequence (DNA): TGCGCCAGCAGCTTGACAGGTATAGGATCCTACGAGCAGTACTTC.

This chain connects TRBV27 to TRBJ2-7, with D maybe TRBD2 (5 bases). The germline V gene encodes CDR1 MNHEY and CDR2 SMNVEV (reference sequence). The CDR3 has 14 residues. Trimming cost V 7 bases and J 0 bases, with 13 bases left between them. The DNA for the CDR3 is TGTGCCAGCACTCAAGGGAGCTTCTCCTACGAGCAGTACTTC. As protein: CASTQGSFSYEQYF.

This clonotype was seen more than once but under ten times. The chain links TRBV5-1 to TRBJ2-7; 12 bases are shared with TRBD2. This CDR3 is built from 16 residues. V trimming: 2 bases; J trimming: 3 bases; junction bases outside the gene matches: 6. Per germline, CDR1 SGHRS and CDR2 YFSETQ. CDR3 amino acids: CASSFDTSGGIYEQYF. CDR3 coding DNA: TGCGCCAGCAGCTTTGATACTAGCGGGGGGATCTACGAGCAGTACTTC.

The chain has TRBV6-5 and TRBJ1-3, with TRBD1 identical over 7 bases. CDR1 and CDR2 from the germline V gene are MNHEY and SVGAGI. The length of the CDR3 is 12 residues. The V gene end was trimmed by 4 bases and the J gene end by 11 bases; junction bases not matched to a gene: 5. DNA of the CDR3: TGTGCCAGCAGTTCGACAGGGTCCCCCATATATTTT. Translating it yields CASSSTGSPIYF.

The chain has TRBV6-5 and TRBJ2-4; D uncertain. The J call is uncertain, as TRBJ2-7 better fits the DNA end. CDR1 is MNHEY, CDR2 SVGAGI, per germline. The CDR3 sequence is 12 residues long. CDR3 nucleotide sequence: TGTGCCAGCAGTTATATAGGGAACGAGCAGTACTTC. This sequence encodes CASSYIGNEQYF.

The chain combines TRBV10-3 with TRBJ1-5; TRBD1 matches at 8 bases. V shed 10 bases and J 4 bases; nucleotides not matched to a gene: 9. Looked up from germline, CDR1 is ENHRY and CDR2 is SYGVKD. CDR3 length equals 14 residues. The CDR3, as DNA: TGTGCCACCGGACAGGGAACAGGTAATCAGCCCCAGCATTTT. Protein: CATGQGTGNQPQHF.

This chain joins TRBV3-1 and TRBJ2-1; D might be TRBD1 (5 bases). The V end lost 0 bases, the J end lost 0 bases, and 9 bases lay between the germline ends. This CDR3 has 16 amino acids. Germline V gene lookup returns CDR1 LGHDT and CDR2 YNNKEL (reference sequence). CDR3 coding DNA: TGTGCCAGCAGCCAAGAGGCCGACAGCTCCTACAATGAGCAGTTCTTC. The encoded protein is CASSQEADSSYNEQFF.

V and J are TRBV11-3 and TRBJ1-1, with D uncertain. The length of the CDR3 is 13 residues. Germline assignment: CDR1 SGHNT and CDR2 YENEEA. Trimming removed 5 bases at V and 4 bases at J, with 11 bases between. CDR3 in amino acids: CASSPPFSTEAFF. As DNA, the CDR3 is TGTGCCAGCAGCCCCCCGTTCTCCACTGAAGCTTTCTTT.

This sequence joins TRBV27 and TRBJ2-1, with 15 bases fitting TRBD2. CDR3 length equals 18 residues. CDR1 and CDR2 from the germline V gene are MNHEY and SMNVEV (reference sequence). The ends lost 5 bases at V and 0 bases at J; junction bases unmatched: 5. The CDR3, as DNA: TGTGCCAGCAGTGTGGGACTAGCGGGGGGCTTCTCCTACAATGAGCAGTTCTTC. Amino acids: CASSVGLAGGFSYNEQFF.

The chain joins TRBV28 to TRBJ2-5; 7 nucleotides match TRBD1. There are 15 residues in the CDR3. Germline CDR1 reads MDHEN; CDR2 reads SYDVKM. Trimming removed 2 bases from V and 0 bases from J; junction bases left unmatched: 3. For the CDR3, the DNA is TGTGCCAGCAGTTTAAACAGGGGTAACCAAGAGACCCAGTACTTC. It translates to CASSLNRGNQETQYF.

In regard to this clonotype: One end of the junction fails to match germline, which may point to a read error. The V gene is TRBV7-2, the J gene TRBJ2-3; the D gene could be TRBD1 or TRBD2 (6 bases each). CDR3 size: 15 residues. Germline V lookup: CDR1 SGHTA, CDR2 FQGNSA. The CDR3 reads CASSKNGGQGDAQYF. The CDR3 DNA follows: TGTGCCAGCAGCAAAAACGGGGGCCAGGGAGATGCGCAGTATTTT.

V is TRBV10-3 and J is TRBJ1-1, with D possibly matching TRBD1 (5 bases). The CDR3 is 14 residues long. Germline V CDR1 and CDR2: ENHRY, SYGVKD. The germline V and J ends were trimmed by 0 bases and 6 bases, with 11 bases remaining between them. CDR3 protein: CAISESQGGAEAFF. CDR3 sequence (DNA): TGTGCCATCAGTGAGTCTCAGGGAGGGGCTGAAGCTTTCTTT.

The chain is built from TRBV25-1 and TRBJ1-4, with 7 bases lining up with TRBD1. From germline, CDR1 is MGHDK and CDR2 SYGVNS. Trimming cost V 4 bases and J 5 bases; bases outside gene matches: 7. There are 15 residues in the CDR3. The CDR3 DNA sequence: TGTGCCAGCAGTGCTGCGGACAGGCGGAATGAAAAACTGTTTTTT. Its translation: CASSAADRRNEKLFF.

In this sample, this clonotype turned up a few times. This chain links TRBV4-2 with TRBJ1-4; D unclear. Between the trimmed V and J ends, which lost 1 base and 0 bases, there was a span of 12 bases. The germline CDR1 and CDR2 sequences are LGHNA and YNFKEQ. This CDR3 comprises 17 residues. The CDR3, as DNA: TGTGCCAGCAGCCAAGGGACGGTAGGAGCAACTAATGAAAAACTGTTTTTT. It codes for CASSQGTVGATNEKLFF.

This clonotype has only a few counts. The chain joins TRBV7-2 to TRBJ2-3, with a possible D match to TRBD1 (6 bases). The CDR3 contains 12 residues. V was clipped by 5 bases and J by 10 bases, with 13 bases between them. Germline assignment: CDR1 SGHTA and CDR2 FQGNSA. Here the CDR3 DNA reads TGTGCCAGCAGCCCCCCGGACAGTGCGCAGTATTTT. This sequence encodes CASSPPDSAQYF. The full variable domain, its missing parts supplied by reference TRBV7-2 and TRBJ2-3, is GAGVSQSPSNKVTEKGKDVELRCDPISGHTALYWYRQSLGQGLEFLIYFQGNSAPDKSGLPSDRFSAERTGGSVSTLTIQRTQQEDSAVYLCASSPPDSAQYFGPGTRLTVL.

J is TRBJ2-1 and V is TRBV29-1, with TRBD2 as a possible D gene (6 bases). Germline CDR1 reads SQVTM; CDR2 reads ANQGSEA. The CDR3 runs to 10 residues. V lost 3 bases and J lost 12, with 9 bases in between. CDR3 DNA: TGCAGCGTTGACCCCGGGGGGCAGTTCTTC. It specifies CSVDPGGQFF.

This clonotype has only a few counts. CDR3 residues: CASSKGTGKDNEQFF. Here the CDR3 DNA reads TGTGCCAGCAGCAAGGGGACAGGAAAGGACAATGAGCAGTTCTTC. V and J are TRBV4-2 and TRBJ2-1, with TRBD1 matching 8 bases. V trimming: 5 bases; J trimming: 5 bases; junction bases outside the gene matches: 8. Germline values: CDR1 LGHNA, CDR2 YNFKEQ. CDR3 length equals 15 residues.

On this clonotype itself: One end of the junction does not line up with germline, which may come from a read error. The chain carries TRBV7-8 and TRBJ2-1; D uncertain. The CDR3 loop spans 14 amino acids. CDR1 is SGHVS and CDR2 is FQNEAQ in the germline V gene. The CDR3 reads CASSLVGSNNEQFF. As DNA, the CDR3 is TGTGCCAGCAGCTTAGTAGGCTCCAACAATGAGCAGTTCTTC.

This clonotype was seen a few times. The chain has TRBV9 and TRBJ2-5; 8 bases fit TRBD2. This CDR3 has 14 residues. V dropped 2 bases and J dropped 8; count of bases not matched to a gene: 8. Germline V lookup: CDR1 SGDLS, CDR2 YYNGEE. CDR3 nucleotides: TGTGCCAGCAGCGTTAGCGGGGCGTCGGAAACCCAGTACTTC. Amino acids: CASSVSGASETQYF.